Below, 8 T cell receptor beta chains from the same sample are listed, as sequenced in a study of molecular identifiers for immune sequencing clone quantification (dated by TCRdb to 2017 to 2018). The library was produced with PCR. The sequencing machine was an Illumina HiSeq 4000. Starting from the raw public reads, TCRdb applied fastp trimming at Q25, assembled clones with MiXCR and retained in-frame beta chains. One record per CDR3 amino acid sequence lists the most common genes and DNA. Recorded for this sample are 6,000 or so distinct CDR3 sequences; approximately 15% of them occurred a single time. Together, the top ten hold less than 3% of the sample. The sequenced material came from naive CD8+ T cells from blood, with Jurkat cell RNA spiked in. The sample's cell subset or site label, in plain terms: FACS-sorted CD8+CD4-CCR7+CD45RA+ naive T cells. These receptors were taken from a human donor in good health. Some libraries in this study had Jurkat cell RNA spiked in.

Of note for this clonotype: A much bigger clone sits one base away, suggesting this may be a read error. The J gene is TRBJ1-1, the V gene TRBV30; 7 nucleotides agree with TRBD1. Germline-derived CDR1 and CDR2 are GTSNPN and SVGIG (reference sequence). The CDR3 spans 12 residues. CDR3 nucleotides: TGTACCATGGGACAGATGAACACTGAAGCTCTCTTT. Translating it yields CTMGQMNTEALF. The whole variable domain, remainder taken from reference TRBV30 and TRBJ1-1, is SQTIHQWPATLVQPVGSPLSLECTVEGTSNPNLYWYRQAAGRGLQLLFYSVGIGQISSEVPQNLSASRPQDRQFILSSKKLLLSDSGFYLCTMGQMNTEALFGQGTRLTVV.

The V call is TRBV6-2 or TRBV6-3, the J call TRBJ2-2; D may be TRBD1 (6 bases). The V gene's germline CDR1 is MNHEY and CDR2 SVGEGT. Deletions cut 10 bases from V and 2 bases from J, with 17 bases between. This CDR3 contains 15 residues. The CDR3 bases are TGTGCCACCGAAACAGGGTCGGGCAACACCGGGGAGCTGTTTTTT. Protein: CATETGSGNTGELFF.

This clonotype was recorded at least ten times. J is TRBJ2-7 and V is TRBV27, with 9 positions matching TRBD2. Germline V gives CDR1 MNHEY, CDR2 SMNVEV (reference sequence). CDR3 length: 16 amino acids. V trimming: 2 bases; J trimming: 7 bases; junction bases outside the gene matches: 12. The CDR3 coding sequence is TGTGCCAGCAGTTTACGGGGAGGACTAGCGACTAGGGAGCAGTACTTC. Protein sequence: CASSLRGGLATREQYF.

This clonotype was seen at least ten times. V is TRBV12-3 or TRBV12-4 and J is TRBJ2-2; 12 bases agree with TRBD1. CDR3 length equals 14 residues. V dropped 7 bases and J dropped 7; count of bases not matched to a gene: 4. The DNA for the CDR3 is TGTGCCAGCATTCGGGACAGGGGGCTCGGGGAGCTGTTTTTT. Its protein is CASIRDRGLGELFF.

Sample share makes this clonotype medium-sized (0.01 to 0.1%). The rearrangement uses TRBV2 and TRBJ1-2; 10 bases are a match to TRBD1. CDR3 size: 13 residues. In germline, CDR1 is SNHLY, CDR2 FYNNEI. V shed 6 bases and J 3 bases; nucleotides not matched to a gene: 1. DNA of the CDR3: TGTGCCAGCAGGGGACAGGGGTACTATGGCTACACCTTC. Its protein is CASRGQGYYGYTF.

This clonotype is medium-sized in the sample. The rearrangement joins TRBV19 to TRBJ2-3; 10 nucleotides line up with TRBD1. Germline lookup yields CDR1 LNHDA and CDR2 SQIVND (reference sequence). This CDR3 region has 15 residues. J lost 3 bases, V lost 5 bases, and 5 bases had no gene match. The CDR3 loop is CASSLRTGGTDTQYF. In DNA, the CDR3 is TGTGCCAGTAGTTTACGGACAGGGGGGACAGATACGCAGTATTTT.

Within the sample, this clonotype is medium-sized. The V call is TRBV6-1, the J call TRBJ2-7, with no clear D. CDR3 length: 13 residues. V was pared by 4 bases and J by 2 bases, with 9 bases between. The germline V gene has CDR1 MNHNS and CDR2 SASEGT. The CDR3 loop reads CASSGLPAYEQYF. CDR3 nucleotide sequence: TGTGCCAGCAGTGGATTACCCGCCTACGAGCAGTACTTC.

This clonotype is judged medium-sized (0.01 to 0.1%). The rearrangement uses TRBV7-6 and TRBJ2-7; weak D call: TRBD2 (6 bases). Germline-derived CDR1 and CDR2 are SGHVS and FNYEAQ. Trimming shortened V by 5 bases and J by 0 bases, and 11 bases separated the two germline ends. This CDR3 region has 14 residues. This chain's CDR3 is CASSPRDSSYEQYF. For the CDR3, the DNA is TGTGCCAGCAGCCCCCGGGACTCCTCCTACGAGCAGTACTTC.